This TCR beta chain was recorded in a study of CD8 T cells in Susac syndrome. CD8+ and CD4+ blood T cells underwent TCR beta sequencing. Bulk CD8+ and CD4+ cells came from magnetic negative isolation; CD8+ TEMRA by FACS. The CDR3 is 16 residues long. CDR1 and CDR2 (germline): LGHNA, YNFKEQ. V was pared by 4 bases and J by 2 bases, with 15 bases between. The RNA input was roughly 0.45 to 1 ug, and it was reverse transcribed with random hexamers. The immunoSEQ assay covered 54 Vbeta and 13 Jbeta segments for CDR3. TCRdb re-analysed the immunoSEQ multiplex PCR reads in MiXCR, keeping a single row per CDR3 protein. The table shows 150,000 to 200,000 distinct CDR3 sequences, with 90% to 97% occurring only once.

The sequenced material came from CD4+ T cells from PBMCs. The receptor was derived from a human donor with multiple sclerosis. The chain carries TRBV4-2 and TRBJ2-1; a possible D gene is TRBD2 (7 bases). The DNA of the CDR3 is TGTGCCAGCAGCCTAAAAGTGGGGGGGCCCTACAATGAGCAGTTCTTC. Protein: CASSLKVGGPYNEQFF.